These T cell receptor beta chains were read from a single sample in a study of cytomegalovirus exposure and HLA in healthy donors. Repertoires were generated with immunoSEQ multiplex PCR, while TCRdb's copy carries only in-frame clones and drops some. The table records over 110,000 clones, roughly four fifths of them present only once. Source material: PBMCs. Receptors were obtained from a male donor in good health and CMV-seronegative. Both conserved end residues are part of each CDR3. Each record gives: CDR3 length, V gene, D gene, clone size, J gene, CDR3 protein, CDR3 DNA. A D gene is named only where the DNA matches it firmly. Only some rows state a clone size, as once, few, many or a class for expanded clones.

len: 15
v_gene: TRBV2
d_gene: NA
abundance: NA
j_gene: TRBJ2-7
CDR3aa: CASSVELGGSYEQYF
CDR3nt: TGTGCCAGCAGTGTGGAACTAGGGGGATCCTACGAGCAGTACTTC

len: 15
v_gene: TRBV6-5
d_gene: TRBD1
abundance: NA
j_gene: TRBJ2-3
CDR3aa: CASSYGTGSTDTQYF
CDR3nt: TGTGCCAGCAGTTACGGGACAGGGAGCACAGATACGCAGTATTTT

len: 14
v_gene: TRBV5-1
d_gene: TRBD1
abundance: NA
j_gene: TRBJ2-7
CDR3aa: CATATGTGYDEQYF
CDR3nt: TGCGCCACCGCGACGGGGACAGGGTACGACGAGCAGTACTTC

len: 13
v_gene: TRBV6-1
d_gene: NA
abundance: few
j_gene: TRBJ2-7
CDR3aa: CASRRQASYEQYF
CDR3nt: TGTGCCAGCCGACGACAGGCCTCCTACGAGCAGTACTTC

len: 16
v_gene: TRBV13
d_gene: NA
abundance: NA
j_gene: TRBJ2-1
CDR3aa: CASSPNLERAYNEQFF
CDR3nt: TGTGCCAGCAGCCCTAATCTCGAGCGGGCATACAATGAGCAGTTCTTC

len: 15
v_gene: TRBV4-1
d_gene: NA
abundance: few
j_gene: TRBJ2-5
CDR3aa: CASSQDRGGVETQYF
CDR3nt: TGCGCCAGCAGCCAAGATCGAGGAGGTGTCGAGACCCAGTACTTC

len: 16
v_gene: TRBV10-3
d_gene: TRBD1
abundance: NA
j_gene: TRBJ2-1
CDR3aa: CAISESRTGFGNEQFF
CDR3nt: TGTGCCATCAGTGAGTCGCGGACAGGGTTCGGCAATGAGCAGTTCTTC

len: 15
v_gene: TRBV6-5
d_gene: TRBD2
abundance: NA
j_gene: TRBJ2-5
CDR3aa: CASSPLGGRWETQYF
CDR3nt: TGTGCCAGCAGCCCACTAGGCGGGAGGTGGGAGACCCAGTACTTC

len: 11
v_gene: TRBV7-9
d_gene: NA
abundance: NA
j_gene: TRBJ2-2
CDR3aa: CASSITGEMFF
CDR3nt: TGTGCCAGCAGCATAACCGGGGAGATGTTTTTT

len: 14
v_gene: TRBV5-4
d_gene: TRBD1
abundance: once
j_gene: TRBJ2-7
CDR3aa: CASSLRDRESEQYF
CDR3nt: TGTGCCAGCAGCCTCCGGGACAGGGAAAGTGAGCAGTACTTC